These T cell receptor beta chains were read from a single sample in a study of long-term antiretroviral therapy in people with HIV. Method: immunoSEQ multiplex PCR; TCRdb's copy keeps in-frame clones and lacks some. The data contain 20,000 to 30,000 clones, around 88% of them singletons. Here the sequenced sample was unsorted PBMCs, taken 3 years after starting antiretroviral therapy. These receptors all stem from a man aged 18 to 29 with HIV. The CDR3 runs from the conserved cysteine through the conserved F or W. A D gene is named only where the DNA matches it firmly. Some rows mark clone size as missing; the rest say once, few, many or name a class of expanded clone.

J	size	V	D	CDR3	DNA
TRBJ1-1	NA	TRBV7-3	NA	CASSLGGENTEAFF	TGTGCCAGCAGCTTAGGGGGGGAGAACACTGAAGCTTTCTTT
TRBJ2-2	NA	TRBV29-1	NA	CSVESPRIAGELFF	TGCAGCGTTGAGTCCCCAAGGATCGCCGGGGAGCTGTTTTTT
TRBJ2-2	once	TRBV6-5	TRBD1	CASNPTGVPGELFF	TGTGCCAGCAACCCGACAGGGGTTCCCGGGGAGCTGTTTTTT
TRBJ2-7	NA	TRBV7-8	NA	CASSFWTGTKEQYF	TGTGCCAGCAGCTTCTGGACAGGGACTAAGGAGCAGTACTTC
TRBJ1-3	NA	TRBV2	TRBD1	CASSGGQGLPEAGNTIYF	TGTGCCAGCAGTGGGGGACAGGGCCTCCCTGAGGCTGGAAACACCATATATTTT
TRBJ1-4	NA	TRBV28	NA	CASRGGQGFEKLFF	TGTGCCAGCAGGGGGGGACAAGGGTTTGAAAAACTGTTTTTT
TRBJ2-2	NA	TRBV14	TRBD1	CASSRTGGLTGELFF	TGTGCCAGCAGCCGCACAGGGGGTCTCACCGGGGAGCTGTTTTTT
TRBJ1-4	few	TRBV10-2	NA	CASSEIGEKLFF	TGCGCCAGCAGTGAGATAGGTGAAAAACTGTTTTTT
TRBJ2-1	NA	TRBV10-1	NA	CASSESIGQGGDEQFF	TGCGCCAGCAGTGAGTCGATAGGACAGGGAGGGGATGAGCAGTTCTTC
TRBJ2-1	NA	TRBV19	NA	CASSRLNNEQFF	TGTGCCAGCAGCCGCCTTAACAATGAGCAGTTCTTC
TRBJ2-1	NA	TRBV7-8	NA	CASTFLGPGRLFNEQFF	TGTGCCAGCACCTTCCTAGGGCCCGGGCGCCTATTTAATGAGCAGTTCTTC